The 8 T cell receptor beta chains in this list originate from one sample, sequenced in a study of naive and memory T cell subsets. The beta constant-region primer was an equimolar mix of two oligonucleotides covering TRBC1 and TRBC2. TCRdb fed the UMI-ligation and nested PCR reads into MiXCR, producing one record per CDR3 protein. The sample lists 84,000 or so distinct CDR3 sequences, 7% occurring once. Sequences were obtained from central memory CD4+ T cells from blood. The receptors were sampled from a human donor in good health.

The CDR3, as DNA: TGTGCCAGCAGTTCAGGGTTCTGGAACATTCAGTACTTC. This codes for CASSSGFWNIQYF. The rearrangement uses TRBV12-3 or TRBV12-4 and TRBJ2-4, with D possibly being TRBD1 (5 bases). This CDR3 contains 13 residues. V was cut by 4 bases and J by 7 bases, with 11 bases left in between.

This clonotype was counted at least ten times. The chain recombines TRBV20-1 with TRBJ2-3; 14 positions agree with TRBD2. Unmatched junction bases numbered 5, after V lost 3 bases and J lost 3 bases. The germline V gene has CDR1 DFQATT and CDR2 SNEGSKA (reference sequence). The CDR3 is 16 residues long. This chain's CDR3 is CSASPGTSGGTDTQYF. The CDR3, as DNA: TGCAGTGCTAGCCCCGGGACTAGCGGGGGAACAGATACGCAGTATTTT.

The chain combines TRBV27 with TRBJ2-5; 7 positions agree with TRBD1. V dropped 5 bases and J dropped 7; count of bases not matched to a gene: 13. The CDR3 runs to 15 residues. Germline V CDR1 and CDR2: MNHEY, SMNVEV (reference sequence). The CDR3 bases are TGTGCCAGCAGTCTGAGGGGGCAGGGGAGCGGGACCCAGTACTTC. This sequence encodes CASSLRGQGSGTQYF.

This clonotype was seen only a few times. The CDR3 nucleotides read TGTGCCAGCACCCAGGGACAGGTAGAAAAACTGTTTTTT. Amino acids: CASTQGQVEKLFF. The chain has TRBV25-1 and TRBJ1-4, with 8 positions matching TRBD1. V dropped 7 bases and J dropped 8; count of bases not matched to a gene: 6. The CDR3 consists of 13 residues. Germline assignment: CDR1 MGHDK and CDR2 SYGVNS.

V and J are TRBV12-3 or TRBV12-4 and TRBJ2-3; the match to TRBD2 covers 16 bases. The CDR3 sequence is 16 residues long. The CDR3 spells CATGTSGRALLDTQYF. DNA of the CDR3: TGTGCTACTGGGACTAGCGGGAGGGCTCTTCTAGATACGCAGTATTTT.

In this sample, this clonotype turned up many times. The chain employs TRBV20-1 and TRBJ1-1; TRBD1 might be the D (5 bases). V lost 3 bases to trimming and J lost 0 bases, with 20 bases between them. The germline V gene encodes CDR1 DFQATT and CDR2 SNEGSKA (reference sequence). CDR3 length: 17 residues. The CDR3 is CSASGSDGGLLNTEAFF. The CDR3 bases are TGCAGTGCTAGCGGGAGTGACGGGGGTCTGCTGAACACTGAAGCTTTCTTT.

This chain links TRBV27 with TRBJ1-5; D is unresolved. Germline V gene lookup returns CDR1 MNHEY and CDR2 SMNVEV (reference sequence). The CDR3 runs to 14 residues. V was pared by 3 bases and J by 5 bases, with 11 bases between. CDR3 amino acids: CASSLRPRDQPQHF. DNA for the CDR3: TGTGCCAGCAGTTTGCGGCCGCGGGATCAGCCCCAGCATTTT.

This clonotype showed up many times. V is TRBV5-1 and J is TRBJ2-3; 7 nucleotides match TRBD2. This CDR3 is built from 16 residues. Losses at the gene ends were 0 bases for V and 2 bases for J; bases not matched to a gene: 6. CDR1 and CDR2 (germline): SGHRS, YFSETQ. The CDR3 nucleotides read TGCGCCAGCAGCTTGGCAGCTAGCGGACACACAGATACGCAGTATTTT. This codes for CASSLAASGHTDTQYF.